The clone carrying this T cell receptor (beta chain) has more than one count but fewer than ten. Antigen unknown. This sample is drawn from a study of T-cell memory formation after mild COVID-19. Study background: TCR clusters were mostly confined to one donor each. Study conclusions and caveats: The finding that pre-infection memory included some responding clones suggested that cross-reactive memory joined. CD4+ contracting clones were found mainly in CM and EM, and CD8+ ones in EMRA.

This CDR3 comprises 14 residues. The J segment lost 8 bases and the V segment lost 0 bases, leaving 3 bases of the junction unmatched. Germline V lookup: CDR1 SGHRS, CDR2 YFSETQ. With constant-segment primers, 5'RACE yielded cDNA libraries of TCR alpha and TCR beta that carried sample barcodes and UMIs. TCRdb reprocessed the 5' RACE reads via MiXCR and lists one record per CDR3 protein. The table records around 180,000 distinct CDR3 sequences, about 18% of them present only once. The sequencing sample was made of PBMCs or a T cell subset sorted from them (not recorded which). This TCR derives from a man aged 18 to 35 who had mild COVID-19 (a few samples of this study predate the infection). Cell type and time point are not known. The chain is built from TRBV5-1 and TRBJ1-1; TRBD1 aligns across 11 bases. In nucleotides, the CDR3 is TGCGCCAGCAGCTTGGGGACAGGGGGCTTGGAAGCTTTCTTT. It is translated as CASSLGTGGLEAFF.